Given below is one TCR beta chain in context. The sample is drawn from a study of human T cells and chemical hapten exposure. Time point in this sample: patch test 2, 6 weeks after DPC sensitization. Treatment of the sample: therapeutic diphenylcyclopropenone sensitization with weekly scalp DPC. The germline V gene encodes CDR1 MDHEN and CDR2 SYDVKM. CDR3 size: 13 residues. The J segment lost 1 base and the V segment lost 10 bases, leaving 5 bases of the junction unmatched. TCRdb itself ran the RACE reads through MiXCR, one entry per CDR3 protein. The data hold 85,000 or so distinct CDR3 sequences, with more than 9% observed a single time.

The sequences come from whole blood, collected in connection with sensitization to the hapten diphenylcyclopropenone (DPC). The sequence was obtained from a man in his late teens or twenties with alopecia areata. Some clones in this sample may be carry-over from other donors' samples. The chain uses TRBV28 and TRBJ1-1; 8 positions agree with TRBD1. The DNA for the CDR3 is TGTGCCATCCGAGGGACAGGGAACACTGAAGCTTTCTTT. This sequence encodes CAIRGTGNTEAFF.